These 30 T cell receptor beta chains share one sample of origin, sequenced in a study of OX40 agonist ivuxolimab in advanced cancers. Clones were read by immunoSEQ multiplex PCR, and TCRdb kept only the in-frame ones, dropping some. The sample consists of under 70,000 clones, approximately 90% of them appearing once. Here the sequenced sample was CD4+ or CD8+ T cells sorted from blood, taken in a trial of the OX40 agonist ivuxolimab. These receptors came from an adult with an advanced solid tumor such as melanoma, head and neck, liver or kidney cancer.

This chain uses TRBV29-1 with TRBJ1-5; D gene unclear. Per the germline V gene, CDR1 is SQVTM and CDR2 is ANQGSEA. This CDR3 spans 13 amino acids. Trimming shortened V by 7 bases and J by 0 bases, and 10 bases separated the two germline ends. This CDR3 is CSGAVNSNQPQHF. The CDR3 DNA sequence: TGCAGCGGCGCGGTAAATAGCAATCAGCCCCAGCATTTT. The full variable domain, its missing parts supplied by reference TRBV29-1 and TRBJ1-5, is SAVISQKPSRDICQRGTSLTIQCQVDSQVTMMFWYRQQPGQSLTLIATANQGSEATYESGFVIDKFPISRPNLTFSTLTVSNMSPEDSSIYLCSGAVNSNQPQHFGDGTRLSIL.

The chain joins TRBV9 to TRBJ2-7, with D maybe TRBD2 (5 bases). V was trimmed by 3 bases and J by 7 bases, leaving 20 bases between them. Germline CDR1 and CDR2: SGDLS and YYNGEE. This CDR3 spans 15 amino acids. The CDR3 protein is CASSAHPGSTEEQYF. DNA of the CDR3: TGTGCCAGCAGCGCCCACCCGGGGTCCACCGAGGAGCAGTACTTC.

By sample share, this clone is medium-sized. CDR3 coding DNA: TGTGCCAGCAGCTTATTTAACAATCAGCCCCAGCATTTT. Its protein product is CASSLFNNQPQHF. The chain links TRBV7-8 to TRBJ1-5; D is unclear. Between the trimmed V and J ends, which lost 2 bases and 3 bases, there was a span of 5 bases. CDR1 and CDR2 from the germline V gene are SGHVS and FQNEAQ. This CDR3 is 13 amino acids long.

V usage is TRBV5-5 and J usage is TRBJ2-4, with unresolved D. The CDR3 contains 13 residues. Germline assignment: CDR1 SGHKS and CDR2 YYEKEE (reference sequence). V lost 6 bases and J lost 0, with 7 bases in between. CDR3 protein: CASTLLAKNIQYF. The CDR3 DNA follows: TGTGCCAGCACCCTGCTAGCCAAAAACATTCAGTACTTC.

The gene calls are TRBV19 and TRBJ1-3; D ambiguous. Germline V CDR1 and CDR2: LNHDA, SQIVND (reference sequence). V dropped 6 bases and J dropped 0 bases, with 15 bases sitting between them. CDR3 length: 16 residues. The CDR3 bases are TGTGCCAGTAGCTCCTTGGGGTTAAACTCTGGAAACACCATATATTTT. Encoded protein: CASSSLGLNSGNTIYF.

This clone was observed a single time. This chain joins TRBV19 and TRBJ1-2, with D possibly TRBD1 on 6 matching bases. The V gene lost 5 bases and the J gene lost 4 bases, with 11 bases spanning the gap. Germline CDR1 is LNHDA and CDR2 is SQIVND (reference sequence). The CDR3 is made up of 13 amino acids. This CDR3 is CASSPGAGYGYTF. Written as DNA, the CDR3 is TGTGCCAGTAGTCCAGGGGCGGGCTATGGCTACACCTTC.

This chain links TRBV5-1 with TRBJ1-1, with TRBD1 matching over 7 bases. Germline V gives CDR1 SGHRS, CDR2 YFSETQ. The CDR3 length is 15 residues. With V trimmed by 4 bases and J by 1 base, 7 bases remained unmatched. The CDR3 spells CASSDRQGRNTEAFF. For the CDR3, the DNA is TGCGCCAGCAGCGACAGACAGGGAAGGAACACTGAAGCTTTCTTT.

V is TRBV9 and J is TRBJ2-1; D is possibly TRBD1 (5 bases). The CDR3 totals 17 residues. Trimming stripped 3 bases from V and 0 bases from J, with 16 bases between. Germline lookup yields CDR1 SGDLS and CDR2 YYNGEE. The CDR3, as DNA: TGTGCCAGCAGCGAGACAGCAAAGGTGAGCTCCTACAATGAGCAGTTCTTC. It yields the protein CASSETAKVSSYNEQFF.

The chain is built from TRBV7-2 and TRBJ2-1; 8 bases line up with TRBD2. Trimming at V came to 1 base and at J to 6 bases, leaving 17 bases not matched to a gene. The germline V gene has CDR1 SGHTA and CDR2 FQGNSA. The CDR3 is 19 residues long. This CDR3 reads CASSLVGSGSSGRTNEQFF. The CDR3, as DNA: TGTGCCAGCAGCTTAGTAGGTTCGGGTTCCAGCGGGAGAACCAATGAGCAGTTCTTC.

The CDR3 protein is CASRGDRSSNQPQHF. The CDR3 DNA reads TGTGCCAGCAGGGGCGACAGGAGTAGCAATCAGCCCCAGCATTTT. V gene TRBV2 combines with J gene TRBJ1-5, with D perhaps TRBD1 (6 bases). Between the trimmed V and J ends, which lost 6 bases and 0 bases, there was a span of 12 bases. Per germline, CDR1 SNHLY and CDR2 FYNNEI. The CDR3 sequence is 15 residues long.

The chain couples TRBV28 to TRBJ2-2; 10 bases line up with TRBD2. This CDR3 comprises 16 residues. V shed 2 bases and J 4 bases; nucleotides not matched to a gene: 4. Germline CDR1 is MDHEN and CDR2 is SYDVKM. This CDR3 is CASSLGGTSATGELFF. As DNA, the CDR3 is TGTGCCAGCAGTTTAGGGGGGACTAGCGCCACCGGGGAGCTGTTTTTT.

This clone was seen more than once but under ten times. This rearrangement joins TRBV7-2 to TRBJ1-2, with TRBD1 matching 10 bases. The CDR3 covers 17 residues. Germline CDR1 SGHTA, CDR2 FQGNSA. Trimming took 1 base from V and 0 from J; bases not matched to a gene: 5. CDR3 bases: TGTGCCAGCAGCTTAGGGGGACAGGGGCCGTCTAACTATGGCTACACCTTC. Protein product: CASSLGGQGPSNYGYTF.

The chain joins TRBV18 to TRBJ2-1, with D possibly matching TRBD2 (5 bases). The CDR3 is made up of 14 amino acids. Germline V gene sequence: CDR1 KGHSH, CDR2 LQKENI. The germline V and J ends were trimmed by 1 base and 8 bases, with 12 bases remaining between them. The CDR3 is CASSPQAPGDEQFF. In DNA form, the CDR3 reads TGTGCCAGCTCACCACAGGCCCCCGGGGATGAGCAGTTCTTC.

The chain employs TRBV7-2 and TRBJ2-6, with a weak D call TRBD1 (6 bases). Trimming left V 5 bases short and J 2 bases short, with 10 bases between. The CDR3 length is 15 residues. CDR1 and CDR2 (germline): SGHTA, FQGNSA. The CDR3 nucleotides are TGTGCCAGCAGCCTACAGGGTCCTGGGGCCAACGTCCTGACTTTC. Its translation: CASSLQGPGANVLTF.

The chain uses TRBV18 and TRBJ2-3; possible D gene TRBD2, 6 bases. The germline gives CDR1 KGHSH, CDR2 LQKENI. The CDR3 is 17 amino acids. Trimming removed 6 bases at V and 4 bases at J, with 23 bases between. The CDR3 DNA sequence: TGTGCCAGCTCGATTCGCTTGACGGGGGAAGGCGCAGATACGCAGTATTTT. Residues: CASSIRLTGEGADTQYF.

This chain uses TRBV28 with TRBJ2-5; possibly TRBD2 for D (5 bases). With 3 bases removed from V and 2 bases from J, the gap between germline ends came to 25 bases. Germline values: CDR1 MDHEN, CDR2 SYDVKM. This CDR3 comprises 19 residues. The CDR3 DNA reads TGTGCCAGCAGTTTTCGTCCCACTATCGGGATCAGCCGACAAGAGACCCAGTACTTC. Translation: CASSFRPTIGISRQETQYF.

The chain is built from TRBV9 and TRBJ1-2; 10 positions match TRBD1. V dropped 8 bases and J dropped 7; count of bases not matched to a gene: 11. CDR3 length equals 14 residues. From germline, CDR1 is SGDLS and CDR2 YYNGEE. CDR3 DNA: TGTGCCAGTCGGGACGGGACAGGGGCTGTTGGCTACACCTTC. Protein: CASRDGTGAVGYTF.

The chain uses TRBV10-3 and TRBJ2-1, with 9 bases that match TRBD1. This CDR3 comprises 15 residues. With V trimmed by 2 bases and J by 5 bases, 4 bases remained unmatched. CDR1 is ENHRY, CDR2 SYGVKD, per germline. For the CDR3, the DNA is TGTGCCATCAGTGAGAGTGACAGGGGGGACAATGAGCAGTTCTTC. This encodes CAISESDRGDNEQFF.

J is TRBJ2-5 and V is TRBV30, with TRBD1 matching 8 bases. Germline assignment: CDR1 GTSNPN and CDR2 SVGIG (reference sequence). CDR3 length: 16 residues. The V segment lost 0 bases and the J segment 5 bases; nucleotides outside the gene matches: 11. CDR3 bases: TGTGCCTGGAGTGTACATGGGCAGGGGGCATGGGAGACCCAGTACTTC. Translation gives CAWSVHGQGAWETQYF.

V usage is TRBV2 and J usage is TRBJ2-5; 9 positions agree with TRBD1. The length of the CDR3 is 14 residues. The V gene end was trimmed by 3 bases and the J gene end by 13 bases; junction bases not matched to a gene: 12. CDR1 is SNHLY and CDR2 is FYNNEI in the germline V gene. CDR3 sequence (DNA): TGTGCCAGCAGTGATGGGACAGGGCCCTTAGGATGGTACTTC. This codes for CASSDGTGPLGWYF. Looking up the rest from reference TRBV2 and TRBJ2-5 gives the full variable domain: EPEVTQTPSHQVTQMGQEVILRCVPISNHLYFYWYRQILGQKVEFLVSFYNNEISEKSEIFDDQFSVERPDGSNFTLKIRSTKLEDSAMYFCASSDGTGPLGWYFGPGTRLLVL.

The genes are TRBV7-3 and TRBJ2-2; TRBD2 matches at 12 bases. After removal of 5 bases from V and 4 bases from J, the junction contained 5 bases not matched to a gene. Germline CDR1 is SGHTA and CDR2 is FQGTGA. The CDR3 length is 16 residues. CDR3 loop: CASSQTSGSFTGELFF. The CDR3 DNA is TGTGCCAGCAGCCAGACTAGCGGGAGTTTCACCGGGGAGCTGTTTTTT.

The chain combines TRBV19 with TRBJ1-1; D is perhaps TRBD1 (6 bases). Germline V lookup: CDR1 LNHDA, CDR2 SQIVND (reference sequence). The CDR3 is 16 residues long. Trimming left V 9 bases short and J 0 bases short, with 20 bases between. The DNA for the CDR3 is TGTGCCAGCCGCGGGGGGGGGACAAGCATGAACACTGAAGCTTTCTTT. Its translation is CASRGGGTSMNTEAFF.

This clone came up once. The chain couples TRBV29-1 to TRBJ1-1, with 8 bases that match TRBD1. Germline V gene lookup returns CDR1 SQVTM and CDR2 ANQGSEA. Trimming removed 7 bases from V and 1 base from J; junction bases left unmatched: 5. The CDR3 totals 13 residues. CDR3 sequence (DNA): TGCAGCGCTACAGGGACAGGGAACACTGAAGCTTTCTTT. It yields the protein CSATGTGNTEAFF.

This sequence joins TRBV28 and TRBJ2-7; either TRBD1 or TRBD2 may fit D (7 bases each). CDR3 size: 16 residues. V lost 4 bases and J lost 7, with 23 bases in between. CDR1 and CDR2 (germline): MDHEN, SYDVKM. The CDR3 DNA sequence: TGTGCCAGCAGTTCGACAGGGTTGGTTCAAGCGGGGGAGCAGTACTTC. This encodes CASSSTGLVQAGEQYF.

To note about this clone: Compared with germline, one end of the junction differs, possibly owing to a read error. The CDR3 coding sequence is TGTGCTAGCAGCTTAGGTGAGGGACCTGGAAACACCATATATTTT. This codes for CASSLGEGPGNTIYF. V and J are TRBV7-7 and TRBJ1-3; D is perhaps TRBD1 (5 bases). CDR3 length: 15 residues. CDR1 is SSHAT and CDR2 is FNYEAQ in the germline V gene (reference sequence).

The rearrangement joins TRBV11-2 to TRBJ1-2; TRBD1 agrees at 10 bases. The CDR3 is 14 residues long. Germline V gene sequence: CDR1 SGHAT, CDR2 FQNNGV. The trim removed 5 bases at V and 5 bases at J, leaving 5 bases unmatched. CDR3 nucleotides: TGTGCCAGCAGCCCGCGACAGGGGGCATATGGCTACACCTTC. This sequence encodes CASSPRQGAYGYTF.

The genes are TRBV4-1 and TRBJ2-7; TRBD1 might be the D (6 bases). Germline values: CDR1 MGHRA, CDR2 YSYEKL. Deletions cut 0 bases from V and 0 bases from J, with 12 bases between. The CDR3 runs 16 residues. The CDR3 DNA reads TGCGCCAGCAGCCAAGAAGGACAGTTTAGCTCCTACGAGCAGTACTTC. Translated: CASSQEGQFSSYEQYF.

The chain recombines TRBV29-1 with TRBJ2-1; D gene unclear. The CDR3 extends over 13 amino acids. V shed 6 bases and J shed 0 bases, with 9 bases lying between them. CDR1 and CDR2 from the germline V gene are SQVTM and ANQGSEA. The DNA of the CDR3 is TGCAGCGTGAAACCCTCCTCCTACAATGAGCAGTTCTTC. Translation gives CSVKPSSYNEQFF.

The rearrangement joins TRBV28 to TRBJ1-5; the D gene is possibly TRBD1 (5 bases). The V end was cut by 5 bases, the J end by 4 bases, with 6 bases between. Germline V gene data show CDR1 as MDHEN and CDR2 as SYDVKM. This CDR3 is built from 12 residues. CDR3 nucleotide sequence: TGTGCCAGCAGTCGACAGAATCAGCCCCAGCATTTT. Translating it yields CASSRQNQPQHF.

The chain carries TRBV5-4 and TRBJ2-7; maybe TRBD1 (6 bases). V lost 4 bases and J 7 bases, leaving 15 bases between the germline ends. Germline V gives CDR1 SGHNT, CDR2 YYREEE (reference sequence). The CDR3 spans 13 residues. CDR3 nucleotide sequence: TGTGCCAGCAGCGTGACAGGTACGGGTGAGCAGTACTTC. Translation: CASSVTGTGEQYF.